The 27 T cell receptor beta chains listed next were all sequenced from one sample in a study of T cell repertoires in cytomegalovirus infection. MiXCR was run by TCRdb on the reads, yielding one entry per CDR3 protein. This table holds 250,000 to 300,000 distinct CDR3 sequences, approximately 9.2% found once. The source material was PBMCs. These receptor sequences come from a human donor in good health (CMV status not recorded). Some clones in this sample may be carry-over from other donors' samples.

This clonotype came up many times. The rearrangement joins TRBV7-2 to TRBJ2-7; TRBD1 might be the D (5 bases). The germline CDR1 and CDR2 sequences are SGHTA and FQGNSA. CDR3 length equals 14 residues. V gave up 6 bases and J gave up 0 bases, with 12 bases separating them. CDR3: CASSSHRSSYEQYF. The CDR3, as DNA: TGTGCCAGCAGTTCGCACAGGAGCTCCTACGAGCAGTACTTC.

This clonotype was picked up a small number of times. This rearrangement joins TRBV4-2 to TRBJ1-2, with a tentative D call TRBD1 (5 bases). Germline V gene lookup returns CDR1 LGHNA and CDR2 YNFKEQ. The CDR3 has 20 residues. V lost 2 bases and J 2 bases, leaving 27 bases between the germline ends. The DNA for the CDR3 is TGTGCCAGCAGCCAATCCAACGGGCAGGGATTGGGCCTAAGAAACTATGGCTACACCTTC. Translated: CASSQSNGQGLGLRNYGYTF.

This clonotype was detected many times. The chain combines TRBV20-1 with TRBJ2-3; D possibly corresponds to TRBD2 (5 bases). Germline values: CDR1 DFQATT, CDR2 SNEGSKA (reference sequence). The CDR3 is made up of 11 amino acids. Trimming left V 6 bases short and J 6 bases short, with 10 bases between. The DNA for the CDR3 is TGCAGTGCCCCCCGAGGGGATACGCAGTATTTT. Encoded protein: CSAPRGDTQYF.

This clonotype was counted only a few times. V and J are TRBV12-3 or TRBV12-4 and TRBJ1-3; D not certain. V was shortened by 6 bases and J by 1 base, with 10 bases between the two germline ends. CDR3 size: 14 residues. The CDR3 sequence: CASRNWASGNTIYF. The CDR3 bases are TGTGCCAGCAGAAATTGGGCTTCTGGAAACACCATATATTTT.

The rearrangement links TRBV20-1 to TRBJ2-7; D uncertain. The CDR3 contains 12 residues. Deletions cut 4 bases from V and 6 bases from J, with 13 bases between. Germline V CDR1 and CDR2: DFQATT, SNEGSKA (reference sequence). CDR3 loop: CSATPSKGEQYF. CDR3 DNA: TGCAGTGCTACCCCTTCCAAGGGCGAGCAGTACTTC.

This clonotype was recorded many times. J is TRBJ2-4 and V is TRBV5-1; TRBD1 is a possible D gene (6 bases). The CDR3 is made up of 18 amino acids. The V end was cut by 4 bases, the J end by 0 bases, with 20 bases between. CDR1 is SGHRS, CDR2 YFSETQ, per germline. CDR3 in amino acids: CASSPLRDTYLAKNIQYF. In nucleotides, the CDR3 is TGCGCCAGCAGCCCGCTCCGGGACACTTATCTAGCCAAAAACATTCAGTACTTC.

This chain joins TRBV12-3 or TRBV12-4 and TRBJ1-1; no firm D call. The CDR3 is made up of 12 amino acids. Deletions cut 6 bases from V and 6 bases from J, with 11 bases between. The CDR3 loop is CASSSWGAEAFF. In DNA, the CDR3 is TGTGCCAGCAGCTCCTGGGGAGCTGAAGCTTTCTTT.

This clonotype was counted between two and nine times. The chain joins TRBV6-2 or TRBV6-3 to TRBJ1-5; TRBD1 might be the D (5 bases). This CDR3 spans 13 amino acids. V dropped 2 bases and J dropped 9 bases, with 11 bases sitting between them. The V gene's germline CDR1 is MNHEY and CDR2 SVGEGT. This CDR3 reads CASSYRAQGPQHF. DNA for the CDR3: TGTGCCAGCAGTTACAGGGCCCAGGGGCCCCAGCATTTT.

The rearrangement joins TRBV18 to TRBJ2-7; D remains ambiguous. This CDR3 contains 13 residues. Deletions cut 1 base from V and 4 bases from J, with 8 bases between. Germline V CDR1 and CDR2: KGHSH, LQKENI. The CDR3, as DNA: TGTGCCAGCTCACCACGAGTGGGATACGAGCAGTACTTC. Amino acids: CASSPRVGYEQYF. Looking up the rest from reference TRBV18 and TRBJ2-7 gives the full variable domain: NAGVMQNPRHLVRRRGQEARLRCSPMKGHSHVYWYRQLPEEGLKFMVYLQKENIIDESGMPKERFSAEFPKEGPSILRIQQVVRGDSAAYFCASSPRVGYEQYFGPGTRLTVT.

This clonotype has only one observation. One base away lies a much larger clone, so this may be a sequencing read error. The V call is TRBV29-1, the J call TRBJ1-2; D gene uncertain. The CDR3 contains 13 residues. The germline CDR1 and CDR2 sequences are SQVTM and ANQGSEA. Trimming removed 5 bases from V and 8 bases from J, with 18 bases in between. The CDR3 region is CSVPDETIRGYTF. The CDR3 bases are TGCAGCGTTCCGGACGAGACAATCCGGGGCTACACCTTC.

This clonotype came up many times. This rearrangement joins TRBV11-2 to TRBJ2-5; 15 bases agree with TRBD2. The CDR3 spans 15 residues. Trimming removed 6 bases from V and 5 bases from J; junction bases left unmatched: 4. Germline V gene lookup returns CDR1 SGHAT and CDR2 FQNNGV. CDR3 bases: TGTGCCAGCAGACCCGGGACTAGCGGGGGGGAGACCCAGTACTTC. Translation gives CASRPGTSGGETQYF.

The CDR3 nucleotides read TGCAGCGTTGGGGGGGCCTCCTACGAGCAGTACTTC. Translated: CSVGGASYEQYF. The chain uses TRBV29-1 and TRBJ2-7; D is possibly TRBD1 or TRBD2 (6 bases each). The CDR3 sequence is 12 residues long. In germline, CDR1 is SQVTM, CDR2 ANQGSEA. V was trimmed by 4 bases and J by 0 bases, leaving 7 bases between them.

The genes are TRBV12-3 or TRBV12-4 and TRBJ1-2; TRBD1 matches 7 bases. The CDR3 spans 13 residues. Trimming cost V 5 bases and J 6 bases; bases outside gene matches: 6. CDR3 bases: TGTGCCAGCAGTCCGGGACAGTATGATGGCTACACCTTC. Its protein is CASSPGQYDGYTF.

In DNA, the CDR3 is TGTGCCAGCAGCCCTTGGAGGGGGGCCGGAGAGACCCAGTACTTC. Its protein product is CASSPWRGAGETQYF. The V gene is TRBV14, the J gene TRBJ2-5; D possibly uses TRBD1 or TRBD2 (6 bases each). Germline V gene lookup returns CDR1 SGHDN and CDR2 FVKESK. The ends were cut back, 4 bases at V and 4 bases at J, with 16 bases in the middle. The CDR3 contains 15 residues. The variable domain in full, with the rest retrieved from reference TRBV14 and TRBJ2-5, is EAGVTQFPSHSVIEKGQTVTLRCDPISGHDNLYWYRRVMGKEIKFLLHFVKESKQDESGMPNNRFLAERTGGTYSTLKVQPAELEDSGVYFCASSPWRGAGETQYFGPGTRLLVL.

The table lists this clonotype with many counts. The rearrangement joins TRBV7-2 to TRBJ2-5, with 7 bases that match TRBD2. The germline V gene has CDR1 SGHTA and CDR2 FQGNSA. Trimming at V came to 5 bases and at J to 3 bases, leaving 9 bases not matched to a gene. This CDR3 contains 15 residues. The CDR3 DNA sequence: TGTGCCAGCAGCCGACCGGGGGGACTCAAAGAGACCCAGTACTTC. Protein sequence: CASSRPGGLKETQYF. Complete variable domain (other parts from reference TRBV7-2 and TRBJ2-5): GAGVSQSPSNKVTEKGKDVELRCDPISGHTALYWYRQSLGQGLEFLIYFQGNSAPDKSGLPSDRFSAERTGGSVSTLTIQRTQQEDSAVYLCASSRPGGLKETQYFGPGTRLLVL.

This clonotype was counted only a few times. The chain uses TRBV6-5 and TRBJ2-6; tentatively, D is TRBD2 (6 bases). The CDR3 extends over 16 amino acids. Looked up from germline, CDR1 is MNHEY and CDR2 is SVGAGI. With 5 bases removed from V and 0 bases from J, the gap between germline ends came to 11 bases. As DNA, the CDR3 is TGTGCCAGCAGTCGATGGGAGGCCTCTGGGGCCAACGTCCTGACTTTC. Amino acid sequence: CASSRWEASGANVLTF.

This clonotype has ten or more counts. The chain combines TRBV7-2 with TRBJ1-4; D perhaps matches TRBD1 (6 bases). The V gene's germline CDR1 is SGHTA and CDR2 FQGNSA. The V and J ends lost 5 bases and 7 bases respectively, with 14 bases between them. The CDR3 totals 14 residues. In DNA, the CDR3 is TGTGCCAGCAGCCTGGACAGAGGCGGTGAAAAACTGTTTTTT. It specifies CASSLDRGGEKLFF.

This clonotype was recorded at least ten times. Here the CDR3 DNA reads TGTGCCAGCAGAACTTCAAGAAAAGGAGAGCAGTACTTC. Protein: CASRTSRKGEQYF. The rearrangement uses TRBV28 and TRBJ2-7; D unresolved. CDR1 and CDR2 (germline): MDHEN, SYDVKM. The CDR3 totals 13 residues. V was clipped by 6 bases and J by 7 bases, with 16 bases between them.

This clonotype was seen only a few times. This chain uses TRBV10-3 with TRBJ1-1, with D possibly being TRBD1 (6 bases). The CDR3 has 15 residues. V was clipped by 3 bases and J by 1 base, with 12 bases between them. From germline, CDR1 is ENHRY and CDR2 SYGVKD. In nucleotides, the CDR3 is TGTGCCATCAGTGACCAGGGGCGAGGGAACACTGAAGCTTTCTTT. Translated, it gives CAISDQGRGNTEAFF.

This clonotype was counted many times. The chain is built from TRBV7-8 and TRBJ1-3, with D perhaps matching TRBD1 (5 bases). CDR1 is SGHVS, CDR2 FQNEAQ, per germline. CDR3 length: 16 amino acids. V was clipped by 1 base and J by 5 bases, with 15 bases between them. CDR3 DNA sequence: TGTGCCAGCAGCTTAGTCCCCGGGGGACCGAGAAACACCATATATTTT. It specifies CASSLVPGGPRNTIYF.

The genes are TRBV28 and TRBJ1-5; the D is unclear. The germline V gene encodes CDR1 MDHEN and CDR2 SYDVKM. CDR3 length: 15 residues. Trimming left V 7 bases short and J 1 base short, with 14 bases between. CDR3 in DNA: TGTGCCAGCAATTCGGAGGATCTAAGCAATCAGCCCCAGCATTTT. The encoded protein is CASNSEDLSNQPQHF.

This clonotype was picked up many times. The J gene is TRBJ2-3, the V gene TRBV6-1, with 10 bases aligning to TRBD2. This CDR3 is 14 amino acids long. V lost 6 bases and J lost 4; bases outside the gene matches: 4. The germline CDR1 and CDR2 sequences are MNHNS and SASEGT. CDR3 sequence reads: CASRSAGGPDTQYF. Written as DNA, the CDR3 is TGTGCCAGCAGATCAGCGGGGGGGCCAGATACGCAGTATTTT.

This clonotype came up many times. The V gene is TRBV5-1, the J gene TRBJ1-1; a weak D match, TRBD1 (6 bases). Trimming removed 0 bases at V and 5 bases at J, with 11 bases between. The germline V gene has CDR1 SGHRS and CDR2 YFSETQ. The CDR3 loop spans 14 amino acids. In DNA form, the CDR3 reads TGCGCCAGCAGCTTGGGGTTACAGGGTACTGAAGCTTTCTTT. Amino acids: CASSLGLQGTEAFF. The whole variable domain, remainder taken from reference TRBV5-1 and TRBJ1-1, is KAGVTQTPRYLIKTRGQQVTLSCSPISGHRSVSWYQQTPGQGLQFLFEYFSETQRNKGNFPGRFSGRQFSNSRSEMNVSTLELGDSALYLCASSLGLQGTEAFFGQGTRLTVV.

The table lists this clonotype with a few counts. V and J are TRBV11-2 and TRBJ2-2; 7 nucleotides match TRBD2. This CDR3 is built from 15 residues. V gave up 3 bases and J gave up 6 bases; unmatched junction bases: 7. Germline CDR1 is SGHAT and CDR2 is FQNNGV. The CDR3 spells CASSFLGLEAGELFF. The DNA for the CDR3 is TGTGCCAGCAGCTTCCTAGGACTAGAGGCCGGGGAGCTGTTTTTT.

This clonotype was detected a few times. This chain connects TRBV6-1 to TRBJ2-7; no clear D gene. The V gene lost 4 bases and the J gene lost 3 bases, with 4 bases spanning the gap. CDR1 is MNHNS, CDR2 SASEGT, per germline. The CDR3 spans 11 residues. CDR3 nucleotides: TGTGCCAGCAGTGGCATCTACGAGCAGTACTTC. It translates to CASSGIYEQYF.

This clonotype was detected ten times or more. This chain joins TRBV7-2 and TRBJ1-1; unclear D gene. Trimming removed 5 bases from V and 8 bases from J, with 9 bases in between. The CDR3 spans 11 residues. The V gene's germline CDR1 is SGHTA and CDR2 FQGNSA. Here the CDR3 reads CASSPSLEAFF. CDR3 DNA: TGTGCCAGCAGCCCCTCCCTGGAAGCTTTCTTT.

This chain links TRBV7-2 with TRBJ2-5; a weak D match, TRBD2 (5 bases). Trimming took 2 bases from V and 5 from J, leaving 12 bases between them. The length of the CDR3 is 14 residues. Germline CDR1 is SGHTA and CDR2 is FQGNSA. The CDR3 loop is CASSLRRLRETQYF. As DNA, the CDR3 is TGTGCCAGCAGCTTAAGGAGGCTGCGGGAGACCCAGTACTTC.